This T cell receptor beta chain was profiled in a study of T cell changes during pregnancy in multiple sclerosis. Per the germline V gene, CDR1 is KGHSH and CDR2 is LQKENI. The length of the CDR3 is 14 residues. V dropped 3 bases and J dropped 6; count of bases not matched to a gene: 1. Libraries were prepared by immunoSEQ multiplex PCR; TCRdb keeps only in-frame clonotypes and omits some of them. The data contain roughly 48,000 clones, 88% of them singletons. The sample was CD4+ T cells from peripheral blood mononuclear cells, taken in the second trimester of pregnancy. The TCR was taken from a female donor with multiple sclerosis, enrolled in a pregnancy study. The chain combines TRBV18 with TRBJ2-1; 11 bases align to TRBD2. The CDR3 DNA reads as TGTGCCAGCTCACCGGGGACTAGCGGCAATGAGCAGTTCTTC. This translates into CASSPGTSGNEQFF.